This TCR beta chain was captured in a study of cytomegalovirus exposure and HLA in healthy donors. As concerns this clone: Other DNA sequences in the sample encode the same CDR3.

PCR primers comprised 60 Vbeta and 13 Jbeta primers. Only in-frame clones appear in the TCRdb table, and some are missing; sequencing was by immunoSEQ multiplex PCR. This table holds just over 80,000 clones. The sample was PBMCs. The receptor was derived from a woman aged 30 to 39 in good health and CMV-seronegative.

This CDR3 reads CASSLRTGVIYEQYF. In nucleotides, the CDR3 is TGTGCCAGCAGCCTACGGACAGGGGTCATCTACGAGCAGTACTTC. V is TRBV7-2 and J is TRBJ2-7; 9 nucleotides match TRBD1. V lost 5 bases and J lost 3; bases outside the gene matches: 8. Germline-derived CDR1 and CDR2 are SGHTA and FQGNSA. The CDR3 length is 15 residues.